This T cell receptor (beta chain) is from a study of blood T cell repertoires in COVID-19. Study-level information: The study drew acute and convalescent COVID-19 samples from the United States, Italy and Spain. PBMCs, B-cell-depleted T cells, or T cells were the source of the cDNA or gDNA that made up the material.

As processed by the authors: Reference gene primer amplification in the assay estimated nucleated cell counts. The assay was immunoSEQ multiplex PCR, and TCRdb's table has in-frame clones only and misses some. The V and J calls and the clone size are those of that table, but D and trimming were determined from the DNA. The data hold around 59,000 clones, with under 90% observed a single time. The CDR3 contains 14 residues. The V segment lost 4 bases and the J segment 5 bases; nucleotides outside the gene matches: 5. From germline, CDR1 is SGHNT and CDR2 YENEEA. This clonotype was obtained from a woman of 80 years or more with active or convalescent COVID-19. The sample consisted of peripheral blood. This chain links TRBV11-3 with TRBJ2-7, with 10 bases identical to TRBD1. The CDR3 DNA is TGTGCCAGCAGCTCAGCCGGGACAGGGGACGAGCAGTACTTC. Translation: CASSSAGTGDEQYF.